The clone carrying this TCR beta chain was observed a few times. Its specificity is unknown. This specimen belongs to a study of molecular identifiers for immune sequencing clone quantification. Study-wide points: The study reportedly detected spiked Jurkat TCR RNA from one cell among 1.1 million or so naive cells.

The CDR3 is made up of 14 amino acids. Deletions cut 6 bases from V and 0 bases from J, with 12 bases between. Germline assignment: CDR1 MNHNS and CDR2 SASEGT. Naive CD8 library inputs spanned roughly 17,000 to 1,100,000 sorted cells and 10%, 30% or 50% RNA. As CD8+CD4-CCR7+CD45RA+ cells, naive CD8 T cells were sorted. Methods described previously, with TCR primers listed, were used for bulk TCR libraries. TCRdb passed the PCR reads through MiXCR, listing each CDR3 protein once. The sample consists of about 510,000 distinct CDR3 sequences, roughly a fifth of them appearing once. The chain joins TRBV6-1 to TRBJ2-7, with D perhaps TRBD2 (6 bases). This TCR was recovered from a human donor in good health. Some libraries in this study had Jurkat cell RNA spiked in. The sample was naive CD8+ T cells from blood, with Jurkat cell RNA spiked in. Subset indicated: FACS-sorted CD8+CD4-CCR7+CD45RA+ naive T cells. For the CDR3, the DNA is TGTGCCAGCAGACCGCGGGGTAGCTCCTACGAGCAGTACTTC. Residues: CASRPRGSSYEQYF.